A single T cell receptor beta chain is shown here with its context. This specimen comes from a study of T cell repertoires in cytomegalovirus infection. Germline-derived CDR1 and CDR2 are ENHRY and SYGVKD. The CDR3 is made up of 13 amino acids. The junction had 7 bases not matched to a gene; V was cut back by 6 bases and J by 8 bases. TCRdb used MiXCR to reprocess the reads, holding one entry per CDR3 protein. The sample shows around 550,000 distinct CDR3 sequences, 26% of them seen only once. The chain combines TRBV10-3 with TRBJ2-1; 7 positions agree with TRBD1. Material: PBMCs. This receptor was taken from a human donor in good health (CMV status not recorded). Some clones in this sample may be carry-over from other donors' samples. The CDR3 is CAIRSGTADEQFF. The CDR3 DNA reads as TGTGCCATCAGGAGTGGGACAGCTGATGAGCAGTTCTTC.